Here is one T cell receptor (beta chain) with its context. These data come from a study of blood T cell repertoires in COVID-19. Study context: The analysed material was cDNA or gDNA that came from T cells, B-cell-depleted T cells, or PBMCs.

Germline CDR1 reads MNHEY; CDR2 reads SMNVEV (reference sequence). The CDR3 runs to 17 residues. J was trimmed by 2 bases and V by 5 bases; bases with no gene match: 9. Per the original data handling: Counts of nucleated cells, estimated from reference gene primer amplification, were obtained. Libraries were prepared by immunoSEQ multiplex PCR; TCRdb keeps only in-frame clonotypes and omits some of them. V and J calls and clone size are as listed in that table; D and trimming were resolved from the DNA. The repertoire holds some 390,000 clones, with 75% to 90% as singletons. Patients in Seattle were enrolled during active infection, then followed longitudinally.

The sequenced sample consisted of peripheral blood. The receptor was derived from a woman aged 40 to 50 with COVID-19, enrolled during active disease. The chain carries TRBV27 and TRBJ2-3; 11 nucleotides agree with TRBD2. CDR3 sequence (DNA): TGTGCCAGCAGTCAAGCTATAGCGGGGGGGCCCACAGATACGCAGTATTTT. Translated: CASSQAIAGGPTDTQYF.